The 9 T cell receptor beta chains reported below all come from one sample, sequenced in a study of blood T cell repertoires in COVID-19. Sequenced by immunoSEQ multiplex PCR; TCRdb stores in-frame clones only, minus some. This table has 250,000 to 300,000 clones, roughly four fifths appearing once. The specimen was PBMCs or T cells enriched from blood (not recorded which). All receptors derive from a man younger than 40 with acute COVID-19.

The chain employs TRBV5-6 and TRBJ2-7, with 7 bases matching TRBD1. Germline lookup yields CDR1 SGHDT and CDR2 YYEEEE. The CDR3 is 14 amino acids. V gave up 4 bases and J gave up 4 bases; unmatched junction bases: 8. The CDR3 nucleotides read TGTGCCAGCAGCGGCCTGGGACAGACTTACGAGCAGTACGTC. Encoded protein: CASSGLGQTYEQYV.

This clone occurred a few times. V is TRBV24-1 and J is TRBJ1-4, with a weak D call TRBD1 (6 bases). V lost 0 bases, J lost 2 bases, and 12 bases lay in between. Per germline, CDR1 KGHDR and CDR2 SFDVKD. This CDR3 contains 17 residues. CDR3 amino acids: CATSDLLGAHTNEKLFF. The CDR3 bases are TGTGCCACCAGTGATTTGCTGGGGGCGCACACTAATGAAAAACTGTTTTTT.

The CDR3 loop is CASSPRGDYEQYV. The CDR3 DNA follows: TGTGCCAGCTCACCACGGGGCGACTACGAGCAGTACGTC. The V call is TRBV18, the J call TRBJ2-7; a weak D match, TRBD1 (5 bases). The CDR3 covers 13 residues. CDR1 and CDR2 (germline): KGHSH, LQKENI. The V end was cut by 1 base, the J end by 3 bases, with 7 bases between.

This clone was counted a single time. The chain combines TRBV5-5 with TRBJ1-5; D unresolved. Trimming removed 0 bases from V and 4 bases from J, with 14 bases in between. The CDR3 consists of 16 residues. CDR1 is SGHKS, CDR2 YYEKEE, per germline (reference sequence). The CDR3 spells CASSLEEGRRNQPQHF. The CDR3 DNA is TGTGCCAGCAGCTTGGAGGAGGGAAGGAGAAATCAGCCCCAGCATTTT. Combining the CDR3 with reference TRBV5-5 and TRBJ1-5 gives the whole variable domain DAGVTQSPTHLIKTRGQQVTLRCSPISGHKSVSWYQQVLGQGPQFIFQYYEKEERGRGNFPDRFSARQFPNYSSELNVNALLLGDSALYLCASSLEEGRRNQPQHFGDGTRLSIL.

This clone was counted a few times. The chain recombines TRBV11-3 with TRBJ2-1; 9 bases fit TRBD1. V trimming: 0 bases; J trimming: 9 bases; junction bases outside the gene matches: 3. Germline CDR1 and CDR2: SGHNT and YENEEA. CDR3 length: 14 residues. The CDR3 loop is CASSLEDRGAEQFF. For the CDR3, the DNA is TGTGCCAGCAGCTTAGAGGACAGGGGAGCTGAGCAGTTCTTC. Based on the CDR3 plus reference TRBV11-3 and TRBJ2-1, the full variable domain is EAGVVQSPRYKIIEKKQPVAFWCNPISGHNTLYWYLQNLGQGPELLIRYENEEAVDDSQLPKDRFSAERLKGVDSTLKIQPAELGDSAVYLCASSLEDRGAEQFFGPGTRLTVL.

The V gene is TRBV19, the J gene TRBJ2-1; maybe TRBD2 (6 bases). This CDR3 is 14 amino acids long. Trimming took 5 bases from V and 8 from J, leaving 16 bases between them. Germline CDR1 and CDR2: LNHDA and SQIVND (reference sequence). The CDR3 sequence: CASSSLTSRHEQFF. For the CDR3, the DNA is TGTGCCAGTAGTTCATTGACTAGTCGGCATGAGCAGTTCTTC.

This chain joins TRBV3-1 (or the pseudogene TRBV3-2) and TRBJ1-2, with unresolved D. CDR1 is LGHDT, CDR2 YNNKEL, per germline (reference sequence). The V end was cut by 6 bases, the J end by 2 bases, with 13 bases between. The CDR3 is made up of 14 amino acids. CDR3 sequence reads: CASRHRPENYGYTF. The DNA for the CDR3 is TGTGCCAGCAGACACCGTCCCGAAAACTATGGCTACACCTTC.

The chain couples TRBV27 to TRBJ2-1; TRBD2 aligns across 9 bases. Germline CDR1 is MNHEY and CDR2 is SMNVEV (reference sequence). The trim removed 7 bases at V and 0 bases at J, leaving 7 bases unmatched. This CDR3 has 16 residues. The CDR3 is CASTLAGDPSYNEQFF. CDR3 coding DNA: TGTGCCAGCACGTTAGCGGGAGACCCCTCCTACAATGAGCAGTTCTTC.

The chain uses TRBV11-3 and TRBJ1-1; D possibly corresponds to TRBD1 (6 bases). V was cut by 8 bases and J by 1 base, with 11 bases left in between. The CDR3 extends over 13 amino acids. Germline V gene lookup returns CDR1 SGHNT and CDR2 YENEEA. The CDR3 region has the DNA TGTGCCAGCGGACAGCCCCCGAACACTGAAGCTTTCTTT. Its protein is CASGQPPNTEAFF.